The T cell receptor beta chain described here comes from a study of cytomegalovirus exposure and HLA in healthy donors. For the study at large: Falling in the Caucasian-associated ancestry cluster were about four fifths of 398 genotyped donors.

The PCR had 60 Vbeta and 13 Jbeta primers. Using immunoSEQ multiplex PCR, the repertoire was profiled, and TCRdb retains in-frame clones only, with some absent. The top ten clones hold roughly 2.3% of a sample with more than 250,000 clones, over 85% of them seen once. General study points: For presence/absence analyses, sequencing depth was assumed to be roughly uniform across donors. The CMV antigen specificity of three CMV-associated chains was confirmed through in vitro analysis. Certain indistinguishable V segments, among them TRBV6-2 and TRBV6-3, were excluded.

Worth noting for this clone: The antigen remains unidentified.

The ends were cut back, 5 bases at V and 11 bases at J, with 9 bases in the middle. The CDR3 covers 10 residues. From germline, CDR1 is MNHNS and CDR2 SASEGT. The sample taken for sequencing was PBMCs. This clonotype was sampled from a young woman in good health and CMV-seronegative. The gene calls are TRBV6-1 and TRBJ1-1; perhaps TRBD1 as D (5 bases). The CDR3 loop is CASSPRGAFF. CDR3 coding DNA: TGTGCCAGCAGTCCCCGGGGGGCTTTCTTT.